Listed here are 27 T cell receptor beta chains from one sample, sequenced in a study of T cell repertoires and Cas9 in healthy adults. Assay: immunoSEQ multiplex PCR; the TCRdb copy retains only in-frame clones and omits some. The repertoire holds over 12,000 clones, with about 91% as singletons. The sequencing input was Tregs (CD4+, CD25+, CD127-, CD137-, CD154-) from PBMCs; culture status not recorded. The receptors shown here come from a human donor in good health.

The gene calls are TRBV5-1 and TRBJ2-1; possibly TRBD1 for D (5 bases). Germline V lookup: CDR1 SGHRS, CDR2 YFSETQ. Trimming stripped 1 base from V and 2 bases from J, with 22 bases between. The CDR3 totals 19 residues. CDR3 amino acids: CASSLSGRTNSRTYNEQFF. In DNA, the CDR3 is TGCGCCAGCAGCTTGTCTGGACGGACAAATTCTCGTACCTACAATGAGCAGTTCTTC. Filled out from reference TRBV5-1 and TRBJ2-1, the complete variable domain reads KAGVTQTPRYLIKTRGQQVTLSCSPISGHRSVSWYQQTPGQGLQFLFEYFSETQRNKGNFPGRFSGRQFSNSRSEMNVSTLELGDSALYLCASSLSGRTNSRTYNEQFFGPGTRLTVL.

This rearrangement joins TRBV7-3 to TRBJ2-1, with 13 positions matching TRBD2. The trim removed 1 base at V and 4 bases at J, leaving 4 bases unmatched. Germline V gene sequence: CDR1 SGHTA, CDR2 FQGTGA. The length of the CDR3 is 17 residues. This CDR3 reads CASSLKGLAGTYNEQFF. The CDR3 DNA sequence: TGTGCCAGCAGCTTAAAGGGACTAGCGGGGACATACAATGAGCAGTTCTTC.

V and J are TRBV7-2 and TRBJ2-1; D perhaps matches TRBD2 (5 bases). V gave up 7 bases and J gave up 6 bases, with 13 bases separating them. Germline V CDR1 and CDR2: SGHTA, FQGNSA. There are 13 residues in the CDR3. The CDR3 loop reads CASNGGGVNEQFF. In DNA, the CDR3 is TGTGCCAGCAACGGAGGAGGTGTCAATGAGCAGTTCTTC.

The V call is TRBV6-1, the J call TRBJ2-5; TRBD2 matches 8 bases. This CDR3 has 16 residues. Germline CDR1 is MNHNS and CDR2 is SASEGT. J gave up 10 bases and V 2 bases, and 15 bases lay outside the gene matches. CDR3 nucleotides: TGTGCCAGCAGTGAAAGGGAGCGGGGCCCTCGGGGGGGCCAGTACTTC. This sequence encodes CASSERERGPRGGQYF.

CDR3 in DNA: TGTGCCAGCAGCCGTTGGACAGGAACTAGCACAGATACGCAGTATTTT. It specifies CASSRWTGTSTDTQYF. The V call is TRBV7-7, the J call TRBJ2-3; 7 bases match TRBD1. This CDR3 contains 16 residues. The germline V gene encodes CDR1 SSHAT and CDR2 FNYEAQ (reference sequence). With 5 bases clipped from V and 0 bases from J, the junction kept 8 bases outside the gene matches.

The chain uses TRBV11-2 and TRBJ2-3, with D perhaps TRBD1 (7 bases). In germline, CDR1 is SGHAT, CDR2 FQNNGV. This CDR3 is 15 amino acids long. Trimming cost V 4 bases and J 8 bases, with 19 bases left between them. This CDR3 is CASSWTGWTAGTQYF. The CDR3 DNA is TGTGCCAGCAGCTGGACAGGTTGGACAGCGGGTACGCAGTATTTT.

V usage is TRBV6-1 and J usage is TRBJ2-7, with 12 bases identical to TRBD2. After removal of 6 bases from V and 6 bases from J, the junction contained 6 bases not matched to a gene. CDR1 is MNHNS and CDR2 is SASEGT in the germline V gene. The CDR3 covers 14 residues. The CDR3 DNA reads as TGTGCCAGCAGGGTGACTAGCGGGAGCGGCGAGCAGTACGTC. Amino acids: CASRVTSGSGEQYV.

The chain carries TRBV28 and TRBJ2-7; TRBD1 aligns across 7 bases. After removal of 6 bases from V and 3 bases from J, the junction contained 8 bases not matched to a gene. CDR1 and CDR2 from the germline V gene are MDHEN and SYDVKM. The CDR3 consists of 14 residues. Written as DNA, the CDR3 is TGTGCCAGCAGACCACCCGACAGGGTCTACGAGCAGTACGTC. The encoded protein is CASRPPDRVYEQYV.

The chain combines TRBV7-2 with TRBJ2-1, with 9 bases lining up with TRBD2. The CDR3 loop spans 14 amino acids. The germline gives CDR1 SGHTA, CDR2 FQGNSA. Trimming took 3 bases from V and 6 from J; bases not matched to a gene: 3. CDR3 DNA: TGTGCCAGCAGCTTGCGGGAGGGGGGCAATGAGCAGTTCTTC. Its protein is CASSLREGGNEQFF.

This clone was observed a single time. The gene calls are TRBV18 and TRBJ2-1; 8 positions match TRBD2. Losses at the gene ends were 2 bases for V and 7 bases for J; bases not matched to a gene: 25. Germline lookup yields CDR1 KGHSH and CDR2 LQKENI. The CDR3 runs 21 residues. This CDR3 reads CASSPGRSGRGGRTHRNEQFF. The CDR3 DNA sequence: TGTGCCAGCTCACCAGGGAGAAGCGGGAGAGGGGGGAGGACCCACAGGAATGAGCAGTTCTTC.

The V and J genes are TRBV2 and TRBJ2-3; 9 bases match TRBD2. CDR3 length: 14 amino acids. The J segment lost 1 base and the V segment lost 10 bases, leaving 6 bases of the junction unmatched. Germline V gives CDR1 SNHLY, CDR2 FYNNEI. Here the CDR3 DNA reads TGTGCCAAGAACGCTAGCGGGGGCACAGATACGCAGTATTTT. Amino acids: CAKNASGGTDTQYF.

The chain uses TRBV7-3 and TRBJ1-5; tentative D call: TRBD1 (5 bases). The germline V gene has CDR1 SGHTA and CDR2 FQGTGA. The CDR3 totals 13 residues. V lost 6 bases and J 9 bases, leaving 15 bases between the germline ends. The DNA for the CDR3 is TGTGCCAGCAGTTCCAGTGGGGGGGGGCCCCAGCATTTT. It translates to CASSSSGGGPQHF.

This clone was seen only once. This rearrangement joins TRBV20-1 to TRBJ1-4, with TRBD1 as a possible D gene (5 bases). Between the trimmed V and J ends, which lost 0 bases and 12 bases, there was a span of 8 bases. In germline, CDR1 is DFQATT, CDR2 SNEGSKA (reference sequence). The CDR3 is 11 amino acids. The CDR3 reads CSAREMGELFF. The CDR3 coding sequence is TGCAGTGCTAGAGAAATGGGGGAACTGTTTTTT.

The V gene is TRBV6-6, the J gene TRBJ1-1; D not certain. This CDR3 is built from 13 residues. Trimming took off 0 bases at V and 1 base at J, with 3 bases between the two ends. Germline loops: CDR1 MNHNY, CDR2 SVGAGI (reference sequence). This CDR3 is CASSYSQNTEAFF. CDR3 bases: TGTGCCAGCAGTTACTCTCAGAACACTGAAGCTTTCTTT.

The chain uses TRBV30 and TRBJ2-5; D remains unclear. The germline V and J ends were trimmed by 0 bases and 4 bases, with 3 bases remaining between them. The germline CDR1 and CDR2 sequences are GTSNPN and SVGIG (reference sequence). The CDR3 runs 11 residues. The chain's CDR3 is CAWSVGETQYF. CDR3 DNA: TGTGCCTGGAGTGTCGGAGAGACCCAGTACTTC.

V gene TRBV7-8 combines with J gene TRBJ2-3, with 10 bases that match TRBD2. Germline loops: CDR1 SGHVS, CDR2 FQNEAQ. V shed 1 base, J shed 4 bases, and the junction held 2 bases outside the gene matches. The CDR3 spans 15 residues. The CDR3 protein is CASSLVAGGADTQYF. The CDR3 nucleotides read TGTGCCAGCAGCTTAGTAGCGGGAGGCGCAGATACGCAGTATTTT.

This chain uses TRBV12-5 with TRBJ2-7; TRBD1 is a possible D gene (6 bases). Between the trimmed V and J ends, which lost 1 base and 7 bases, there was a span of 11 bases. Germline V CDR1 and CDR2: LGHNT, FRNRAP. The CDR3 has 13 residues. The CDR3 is CASGLDRAGEQYF. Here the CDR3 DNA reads TGTGCTAGTGGTTTGGACAGGGCTGGGGAGCAGTACTTC.

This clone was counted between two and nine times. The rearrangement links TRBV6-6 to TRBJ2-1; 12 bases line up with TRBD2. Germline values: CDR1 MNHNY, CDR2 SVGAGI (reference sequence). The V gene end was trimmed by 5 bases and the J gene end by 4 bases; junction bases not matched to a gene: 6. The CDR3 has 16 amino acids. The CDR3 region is CASSRTSGAGYNEQFF. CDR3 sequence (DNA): TGTGCCAGCAGTCGGACTAGCGGGGCAGGGTACAATGAGCAGTTCTTC.

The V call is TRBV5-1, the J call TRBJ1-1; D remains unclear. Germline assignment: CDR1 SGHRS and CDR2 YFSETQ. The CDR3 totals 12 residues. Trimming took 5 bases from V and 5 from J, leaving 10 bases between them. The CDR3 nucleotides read TGCGCCAGCAGGGACCGAAGGACTGAAGCTTTCTTT. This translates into CASRDRRTEAFF.

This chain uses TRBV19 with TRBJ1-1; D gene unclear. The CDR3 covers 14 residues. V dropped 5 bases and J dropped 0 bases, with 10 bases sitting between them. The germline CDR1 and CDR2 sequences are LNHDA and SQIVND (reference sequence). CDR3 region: CASSLPPMNTEAFF. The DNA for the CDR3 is TGTGCCAGTAGTCTGCCTCCGATGAACACTGAAGCTTTCTTT.

The CDR3 DNA reads TGTGCCAGCAGCCGAGCTGCAGGGTGGGTGCAGTACTTC. Its protein is CASSRAAGWVQYF. This chain joins TRBV6-6 and TRBJ2-7; TRBD1 is a possible D gene (5 bases). CDR3 length: 13 amino acids. V was cut by 6 bases and J by 9 bases, with 18 bases left in between. CDR1 is MNHNY, CDR2 SVGAGI, per germline (reference sequence).

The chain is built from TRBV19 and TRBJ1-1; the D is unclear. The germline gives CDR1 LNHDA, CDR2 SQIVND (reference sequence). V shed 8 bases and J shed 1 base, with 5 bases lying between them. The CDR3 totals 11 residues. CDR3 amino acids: CASYTNTEAFF. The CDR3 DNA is TGTGCCAGTTACACGAACACTGAAGCTTTCTTT.

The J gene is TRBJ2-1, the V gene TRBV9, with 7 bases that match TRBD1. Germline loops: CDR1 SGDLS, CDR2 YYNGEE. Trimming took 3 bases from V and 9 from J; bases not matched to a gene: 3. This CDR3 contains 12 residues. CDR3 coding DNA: TGTGCCAGCAGCGAGGGGGCAGGTGAGCAGTTCTTC. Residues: CASSEGAGEQFF.

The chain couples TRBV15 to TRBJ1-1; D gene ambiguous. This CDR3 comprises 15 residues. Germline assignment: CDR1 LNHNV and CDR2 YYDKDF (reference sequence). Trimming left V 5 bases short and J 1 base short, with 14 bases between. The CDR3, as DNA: TGTGCCACCAGCGCGAGGATCGAAAAGAACACTGAAGCTTTCTTT. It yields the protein CATSARIEKNTEAFF.

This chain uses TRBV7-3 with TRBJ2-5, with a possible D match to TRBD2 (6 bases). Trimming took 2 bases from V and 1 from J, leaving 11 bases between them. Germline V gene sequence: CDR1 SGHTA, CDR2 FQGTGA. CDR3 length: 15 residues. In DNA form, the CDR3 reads TGTGCCAGCAGCTTATTCGGACTACCCCAAGAGACCCAGTACTTC. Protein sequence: CASSLFGLPQETQYF.

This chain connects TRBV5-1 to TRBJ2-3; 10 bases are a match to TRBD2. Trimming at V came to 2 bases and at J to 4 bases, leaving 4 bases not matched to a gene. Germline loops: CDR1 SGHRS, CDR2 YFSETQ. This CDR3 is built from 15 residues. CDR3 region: CASSLNLAGADTQYF. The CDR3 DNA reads TGCGCCAGCAGCTTAAATCTAGCGGGAGCAGATACGCAGTATTTT.

As DNA, the CDR3 is TGTGCCAGCAGTTATTTGGGGCCTTGGAAAAACTATGGCTACACCTTC. Translating it yields CASSYLGPWKNYGYTF. The chain links TRBV6-5 to TRBJ1-2; the D gene is possibly TRBD1 (5 bases). The germline V gene has CDR1 MNHEY and CDR2 SVGAGI. The CDR3 is made up of 16 amino acids. Deletions cut 3 bases from V and 2 bases from J, with 16 bases between.